Below, 13 T cell receptor beta chains from the same sample are listed, as sequenced in a study of blood T cell repertoires in COVID-19. Sequenced by immunoSEQ multiplex PCR; TCRdb stores in-frame clones only, minus some. The table includes a few hundred thousand clones, 89% detected once. Sequenced material: PBMCs or T cells enriched from blood (not recorded which). The receptors come from a woman between 45 and 65 years old who had been exposed to COVID-19.

V is TRBV18 and J is TRBJ1-3; 7 nucleotides line up with TRBD1. Germline CDR1 and CDR2: KGHSH and LQKENI. The ends lost 2 bases at V and 2 bases at J; junction bases unmatched: 3. The CDR3 extends over 15 amino acids. The CDR3 sequence: CASSPETGAGNTIYF. The CDR3 DNA reads TGTGCCAGCTCACCAGAAACAGGGGCTGGAAACACCATATATTTT.

The genes are TRBV27 and TRBJ2-1, with TRBD2 matching 7 bases. V lost 2 bases to trimming and J lost 9 bases; unmatched junction nucleotides: 4. Germline loops: CDR1 MNHEY, CDR2 SMNVEV (reference sequence). The CDR3 contains 13 residues. In DNA, the CDR3 is TGTGCCAGCAGTTTAACGACTAGCAGTGAGCAGTTCTTC. It is translated as CASSLTTSSEQFF.

This clone showed up just once. This chain connects TRBV12-3 or TRBV12-4 to TRBJ2-2; weak D call: TRBD1 (6 bases). The CDR3 is 12 amino acids. V was clipped by 8 bases and J by 6 bases, with 10 bases between them. For the CDR3, the DNA is TGTGCCAGCCAGGGGATGGCCGGGGAGCTGTTTTTT. Protein: CASQGMAGELFF.

This chain connects TRBV6-5 to TRBJ2-3, with TRBD2 as a possible D gene (6 bases). The CDR3 is made up of 12 amino acids. Per the germline V gene, CDR1 is MNHEY and CDR2 is SVGAGI. V was trimmed by 8 bases and J by 5 bases, leaving 11 bases between them. This chain's CDR3 is CASGGTLDTQYF. In nucleotides, the CDR3 is TGTGCCAGCGGCGGGACCCTAGATACGCAGTATTTT.

V usage is TRBV5-1 and J usage is TRBJ1-2; tentatively, D is TRBD1 (6 bases). The CDR3 sequence is 14 residues long. The V and J ends lost 1 base and 5 bases respectively, with 12 bases between them. Germline values: CDR1 SGHRS, CDR2 YFSETQ. This CDR3 reads CASSLSPGVYGYTF. The CDR3 DNA is TGCGCCAGCAGCTTGTCTCCAGGGGTTTATGGCTACACCTTC.

This clone was detected only a few times. The J gene is TRBJ1-6, the V gene TRBV7-9; TRBD1 aligns across 7 bases. The V gene end was trimmed by 6 bases and the J gene end by 5 bases; junction bases not matched to a gene: 7. Germline V lookup: CDR1 SEHNR, CDR2 FQNEAQ (reference sequence). The CDR3 is 15 residues long. The CDR3 spells CASSPTGTDNSPLHF. In nucleotides, the CDR3 is TGTGCCAGCAGTCCCACCGGGACAGATAATTCACCCCTCCACTTT.

The genes are TRBV2 and TRBJ2-7, with TRBD1 matching over 12 bases. V gave up 2 bases and J gave up 4 bases; unmatched junction bases: 6. Germline values: CDR1 SNHLY, CDR2 FYNNEI. This CDR3 comprises 16 residues. DNA for the CDR3: TGTGCCAGCAGTGAAATGGGGACAGGGGGCGGGTACGAGCAGTACTTC. Residues: CASSEMGTGGGYEQYF.

This chain joins TRBV19 and TRBJ2-1; D unresolved. Per germline, CDR1 LNHDA and CDR2 SQIVND (reference sequence). Trimming took off 2 bases at V and 11 bases at J, with 13 bases between the two ends. This CDR3 has 13 residues. CDR3 loop: CASSITAPDKQFF. In DNA form, the CDR3 reads TGTGCCAGTAGTATAACAGCTCCCGATAAGCAGTTCTTC. The full variable domain, in which reference TRBV19 and TRBJ2-1 provide the parts outside the CDR3, is DGGITQSPKYLFRKEGQNVTLSCEQNLNHDAMYWYRQDPGQGLRLIYYSQIVNDFQKGDIAEGYSVSREKKESFPLTVTSAQKNPTAFYLCASSITAPDKQFFGPGTRLTVL.

The chain combines TRBV7-9 with TRBJ1-1; the D gene is possibly TRBD1 (5 bases). Germline assignment: CDR1 SEHNR and CDR2 FQNEAQ (reference sequence). Deletions cut 5 bases from V and 10 bases from J, with 14 bases between. This CDR3 has 12 amino acids. CDR3 coding DNA: TGTGCCAGCAGCCCCAGGGCGGAAGGAGCTTTCTTT. Its protein product is CASSPRAEGAFF.

This clone was detected once. The chain is built from TRBV3-1 (or the pseudogene TRBV3-2) and TRBJ2-2; TRBD2 matches at 11 bases. V lost 1 base and J lost 4; bases outside the gene matches: 8. The CDR3 covers 18 residues. Germline lookup yields CDR1 LGHDT and CDR2 YNNKEL (reference sequence). The CDR3 sequence: CASSQVIAGGLGTGELFF. Written as DNA, the CDR3 is TGTGCCAGCAGCCAAGTCATAGCGGGGGGGCTTGGCACCGGGGAGCTGTTTTTT.

The rearrangement joins TRBV6-2 or TRBV6-3 to TRBJ2-2; 8 bases map to TRBD1. Trimming cost V 5 bases and J 0 bases; bases outside gene matches: 11. This CDR3 comprises 18 residues. CDR1 is MNHEY and CDR2 is SVGEGT in the germline V gene. The DNA of the CDR3 is TGTGCCAGCAGTCAGATCGGACAGGGCCTCGCGAACACCGGGGAGCTGTTTTTT. It is translated as CASSQIGQGLANTGELFF.

The chain has TRBV10-3 and TRBJ2-5; 14 nucleotides line up with TRBD2. The CDR3 runs 15 residues. In germline, CDR1 is ENHRY, CDR2 SYGVKD. V dropped 5 bases and J dropped 4; count of bases not matched to a gene: 3. CDR3 in DNA: TGTGCCATCAGTTCGACTAGCGGGGGGGTAGAGACCCAGTACTTC. It translates to CAISSTSGGVETQYF.

V is TRBV2 and J is TRBJ1-2; TRBD1 matches 9 bases. Germline lookup yields CDR1 SNHLY and CDR2 FYNNEI. Trimming cost V 3 bases and J 5 bases; bases outside gene matches: 1. This CDR3 has 13 amino acids. The CDR3 protein is CASSDDRGYGYTF. The CDR3 DNA reads TGTGCCAGCAGTGATGACAGGGGGTATGGCTACACCTTC.